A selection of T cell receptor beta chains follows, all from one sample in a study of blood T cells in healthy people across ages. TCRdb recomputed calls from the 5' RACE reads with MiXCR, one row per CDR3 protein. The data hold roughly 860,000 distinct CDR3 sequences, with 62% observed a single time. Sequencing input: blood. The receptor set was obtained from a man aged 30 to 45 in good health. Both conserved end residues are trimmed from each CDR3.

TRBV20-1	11	SAPGTSGLEQY
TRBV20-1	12	SARAYRDPYEQY
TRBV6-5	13	ASSYGENSYNEQF
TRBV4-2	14	ASSQDSRKGAGEQY
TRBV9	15	ASSRQHEQGFTDTQY
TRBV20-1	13	SANRGAGRNQPQH
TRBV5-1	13	ASSLDGAISSPLH
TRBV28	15	ASSGTSGGSSYNEQF
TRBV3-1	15	ASSQRAPRDSRNEQF
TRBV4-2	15	ASSPYVPGDHQETQY
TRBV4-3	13	ASSPRGGGGSPLH
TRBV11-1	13	ASSLEAGERSGYT
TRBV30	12	AWLATPNYNEQF
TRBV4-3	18	ASSHADGMYLRGTTDTQY
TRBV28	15	ATEDTLRDAYNSPLH
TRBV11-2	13	ASSLGPGRSNEQF
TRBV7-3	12	ASSFSGTSREQY
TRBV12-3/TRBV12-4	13	ASRTDRATNEKLF
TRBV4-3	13	ASSHAGTGRETQY
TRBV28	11	ASSRGYSQPQH
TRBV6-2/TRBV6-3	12	ASSNQGQTYEQY
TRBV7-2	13	ASSLGLAVSYEQY
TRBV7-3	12	ASSPQEGDGELF
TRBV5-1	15	ASSPNPGQGRYNEQF
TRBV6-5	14	ASSYSGTNPTDTQY
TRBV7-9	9	ASSSLVEQY
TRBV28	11	ASKGGRNEKLF
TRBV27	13	ASSQKGTVNEKLF
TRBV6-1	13	ASSETVSTNEKLF
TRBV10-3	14	AILEGAGGSYNEQF
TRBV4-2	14	ASSPITGSSYNEQF
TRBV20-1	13	SAHNRGRFQETQY
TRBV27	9	ASSWGREQY
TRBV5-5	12	ASSSSRGANVLT
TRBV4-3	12	ASSQDSGTYEQY
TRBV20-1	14	SATLAGGQVGNEQF
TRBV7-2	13	ASSPSGGDYNEQF
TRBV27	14	ASSLPSRGNTGELF
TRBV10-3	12	AISESLLLDGYT
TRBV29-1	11	SAGTGAYNEQF
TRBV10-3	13	ATGQGRDSYNEQF
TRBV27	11	AGSGRWMETQY
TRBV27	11	ASRGAERYGYT
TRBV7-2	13	ASSPGQGGRNTIY
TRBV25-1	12	ASSELASNQPQH
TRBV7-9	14	ASSPWTSGGQNEQY
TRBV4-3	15	ASSQDFDGGAYNEQF
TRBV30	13	AWGTGLLPKNIQY
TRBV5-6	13	ASSRPDSFLETQY
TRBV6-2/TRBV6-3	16	ASSYEGLLSSYNSPLH
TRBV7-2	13	ASSLLGTTNNEQF
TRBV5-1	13	ASSSRGQGEYEQY
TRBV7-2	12	ASTLGQGHQPQH
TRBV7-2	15	ASSLATSGSSYNEQF
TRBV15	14	ATSRAPGSGANVLT
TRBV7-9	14	ASSSPQGAGANVLT
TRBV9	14	ASSGPRRSGGNEQF
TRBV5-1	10	ASSLTVLEQF
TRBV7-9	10	ASSSVVYEQY
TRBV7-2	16	ASSLVGPSRGTQETQY